This TCR beta chain was sequenced for a study of T cells after posttransplantation cyclophosphamide. The study, taken as a whole, reports: Recipient CMV seropositivity and CMV reactivation strongly tracked TRB clonality. Later blood repertoires were often dominated by clones from the donor CD8+ memory compartment. Blood and skin or GI T cell repertoires showed limited TRB overlap.

The sample holds one count of this clone. Its antigen is still unknown. The method was immunoSEQ multiplex PCR; TCRdb's version includes in-frame clones alone and lacks a portion of them. Of about 32,000 clones detected, around 90% appear once; the ten largest clones hold around 14%. The sample was PBMCs. The TCR originated in a middle-aged woman with a blood cancer, CMV-positive, and with a related stem cell donor.

The CDR3 region has the DNA TGCGCCAGCAGCTTCGGGGCCGACAGGGGAGCCTACGAGCAGTACTTC. Residues: CASSFGADRGAYEQYF. The chain joins TRBV5-1 to TRBJ2-7; 8 nucleotides line up with TRBD1. Germline V CDR1 and CDR2: SGHRS, YFSETQ. The CDR3 has 16 amino acids. V trimming: 2 bases; J trimming: 2 bases; junction bases outside the gene matches: 9.